This T cell receptor beta chain was captured by sequencing in a study of blood T cell repertoires in COVID-19. Overall study context: Spain, Italy and the United States supplied samples that represented acute and convalescent COVID-19.

In the authors' workflow: Reference gene primer amplification gave estimated nucleated cell counts. Profiled with immunoSEQ multiplex PCR; TCRdb holds only in-frame clones, not every one. V and J calls and clone size come straight from that table; D and trimming were deduced from the DNA. The sample carries roughly 100,000 clones, about 80% recorded once. CDR1 is MRHNA, CDR2 SNTAGT, per germline. J lost 5 bases, V lost 2 bases, and 6 bases had no gene match. The CDR3 is 15 residues long. Input material: peripheral blood. The genes are TRBV6-4 and TRBJ1-1; TRBD1 matches at 9 bases. The clonotype comes from a woman aged 55-69 years with acute or convalescent COVID-19. CDR3 loop: CASSDHRGRKTEAFF. DNA for the CDR3: TGTGCCAGCAGTGACCACAGGGGGCGCAAAACTGAAGCTTTCTTT.